These 28 T cell receptor beta chains were all obtained from the same sample, sequenced in a study of cytomegalovirus exposure and HLA in healthy donors. PCR employed 60 Vbeta and 13 Jbeta primers. Only in-frame clones appear in the TCRdb table, and some are missing; sequencing was by immunoSEQ multiplex PCR. The repertoire holds 100,000 to 150,000 clones, 65% to 85% seen once, with about 1.7% in the top ten. The material sequenced was PBMCs. These receptor sequences come from a woman between 40 and 55 years old in good health and CMV-seronegative.

The J gene is TRBJ1-3, the V gene TRBV28; 7 bases align to TRBD1. The CDR3 consists of 11 residues. Germline CDR1 and CDR2: MDHEN and SYDVKM. V lost 6 bases, J lost 9 bases, and 2 bases stayed unmatched. CDR3 protein: CASRRTGTIYF. Here the CDR3 DNA reads TGTGCCAGCAGACGGACAGGCACCATATATTTT.

This chain links TRBV5-4 with TRBJ2-2; D might be TRBD1 (6 bases). CDR3 length equals 17 residues. The V end was cut by 4 bases, the J end by 7 bases, with 23 bases between. The germline V gene encodes CDR1 SGHNT and CDR2 YYREEE (reference sequence). The CDR3 coding sequence is TGTGCCAGCAGCCCCGGTCCTACAAGGGGGAGCAGCGGGGAGCTGTTTTTT. Encoded protein: CASSPGPTRGSSGELFF.

The chain has TRBV28 and TRBJ2-7; the match to TRBD2 covers 12 bases. CDR1 is MDHEN and CDR2 is SYDVKM in the germline V gene. With V trimmed by 11 bases and J by 1 base, 6 bases remained unmatched. The CDR3 is 14 amino acids. In DNA form, the CDR3 reads TGTGCCCGACCGGGACTAGCGGGTTCCTACGAGCAGTACTTC. Translation gives CARPGLAGSYEQYF.

The V gene is TRBV9, the J gene TRBJ1-4; D remains ambiguous. Trimming cost V 4 bases and J 3 bases, with 10 bases left between them. The CDR3 is 14 residues long. CDR1 SGDLS and CDR2 YYNGEE come from the germline V gene. CDR3 residues: CASSKSSSNEKLFF. The DNA for the CDR3 is TGTGCCAGCAGCAAGAGCTCTTCTAATGAAAAACTGTTTTTT.

The chain links TRBV5-1 to TRBJ1-1; 7 bases match TRBD1. The CDR3 is 15 residues long. V dropped 0 bases and J dropped 2; count of bases not matched to a gene: 4. CDR1 and CDR2 (germline): SGHRS, YFSETQ. CDR3 loop: CASSLEQGSNTEAFF. CDR3 DNA sequence: TGCGCCAGCAGCTTGGAACAGGGGAGTAACACTGAAGCTTTCTTT.

This CDR3 is CASSAGQGTPYGYTF. The CDR3 DNA reads TGTGCCAGCAGTGCGGGACAGGGAACCCCCTATGGCTACACCTTC. The genes are TRBV28 and TRBJ1-2, with 9 bases matching TRBD1. Germline V gene lookup returns CDR1 MDHEN and CDR2 SYDVKM. The trim removed 5 bases at V and 4 bases at J, leaving 8 bases unmatched. There are 15 residues in the CDR3.

The V gene is TRBV5-1, the J gene TRBJ1-4; D is uncertain. Trimming stripped 5 bases from V and 0 bases from J, with 11 bases between. This CDR3 is 15 amino acids long. Per the germline V gene, CDR1 is SGHRS and CDR2 is YFSETQ. The CDR3 here is CASREGAATNEKLFF. CDR3 bases: TGCGCCAGCAGAGAGGGAGCTGCAACTAATGAAAAACTGTTTTTT. The full variable domain, with the rest looked up from reference TRBV5-1 and TRBJ1-4, is KAGVTQTPRYLIKTRGQQVTLSCSPISGHRSVSWYQQTPGQGLQFLFEYFSETQRNKGNFPGRFSGRQFSNSRSEMNVSTLELGDSALYLCASREGAATNEKLFFGSGTQLSVL.

The chain employs TRBV5-1 and TRBJ2-5; 9 positions agree with TRBD1. J gave up 4 bases and V 2 bases, and 3 bases lay outside the gene matches. Germline V CDR1 and CDR2: SGHRS, YFSETQ. The CDR3 has 14 amino acids. CDR3 sequence: CASSLGTGTETQYF. The CDR3 nucleotides read TGCGCCAGCAGCTTAGGGACAGGGACAGAGACCCAGTACTTC. Combining the CDR3 with reference TRBV5-1 and TRBJ2-5 gives the whole variable domain KAGVTQTPRYLIKTRGQQVTLSCSPISGHRSVSWYQQTPGQGLQFLFEYFSETQRNKGNFPGRFSGRQFSNSRSEMNVSTLELGDSALYLCASSLGTGTETQYFGPGTRLLVL.

The chain joins TRBV2 to TRBJ2-2; TRBD1 is a possible D gene (6 bases). The CDR3 length is 15 residues. The V and J ends lost 5 bases and 5 bases respectively, with 15 bases between them. Germline lookup yields CDR1 SNHLY and CDR2 FYNNEI. The CDR3 DNA is TGTGCCAGCAGTTCGGACAGAGTTGGGACCGGGGAGCTGTTTTTT. Translation gives CASSSDRVGTGELFF.

The V call is TRBV7-3, the J call TRBJ1-1; 7 nucleotides agree with TRBD1. The CDR3 sequence is 13 residues long. V shed 5 bases, J shed 1 base, and the junction held 1 base outside the gene matches. Looked up from germline, CDR1 is SGHTA and CDR2 is FQGTGA. The chain's CDR3 is CASSPGGNTEAFF. CDR3 sequence (DNA): TGTGCCAGCAGCCCAGGGGGGAACACTGAAGCTTTCTTT.

The chain joins TRBV7-9 to TRBJ2-5, with TRBD2 matching over 7 bases. The CDR3 is 13 residues long. Germline CDR1 reads SEHNR; CDR2 reads FQNEAQ (reference sequence). Trimming at V came to 5 bases and at J to 4 bases, leaving 4 bases not matched to a gene. CDR3 sequence: CASSKAGLETQYF. The CDR3 nucleotides read TGTGCCAGCAGCAAAGCGGGGTTAGAGACCCAGTACTTC.

The gene calls are TRBV28 and TRBJ2-1; TRBD1 agrees at 8 bases. Trimming cost V 7 bases and J 11 bases; bases outside gene matches: 19. Germline values: CDR1 MDHEN, CDR2 SYDVKM. This CDR3 spans 16 amino acids. CDR3 DNA: TGTGCCAGCACCCACGACAGGGGCAAACTGTCAGTGAAGCAGTTCTTC. This gives the protein CASTHDRGKLSVKQFF.

The genes are TRBV11-2 and TRBJ2-1; 7 bases agree with TRBD2. The germline CDR1 and CDR2 sequences are SGHAT and FQNNGV. CDR3 size: 12 residues. V lost 1 base to trimming and J lost 15 bases; unmatched junction nucleotides: 6. DNA of the CDR3: TGTGCCAGCAGCTTAGCTGGCGGGGGTTCGTTCTTC. It encodes CASSLAGGGSFF.

This chain joins TRBV27 and TRBJ1-1; 7 nucleotides align to TRBD1. The CDR3 has 17 amino acids. Germline V gene data show CDR1 as MNHEY and CDR2 as SMNVEV (reference sequence). The junction had 11 bases not matched to a gene; V was cut back by 2 bases and J by 2 bases. CDR3 DNA: TGTGCCAGCAGTTTAGTCCCGGGACAGATACTTAACACTGAAGCTTTCTTT. The encoded protein is CASSLVPGQILNTEAFF.

In regard to this clone: One junction end disagrees with the germline gene, perhaps due to a read error. The chain recombines TRBV7-9 with TRBJ2-4; 11 bases agree with TRBD2. The CDR3 has 16 residues. The germline V gene encodes CDR1 SEHNR and CDR2 FQNEAQ (reference sequence). DNA for the CDR3: TGTGCCAGCAGCTCCGACCTAGCGGGAGGTGAGAACAGTCAGTACTTC. It yields the protein CASSSDLAGGENSQYF.

This clone was seen a single time. At one end the junction does not follow the germline gene, possibly because of a read error. The chain recombines TRBV7-9 with TRBJ2-5, with unresolved D. CDR3 length equals 12 residues. Germline V gene data show CDR1 as SEHNR and CDR2 as FQNEAQ (reference sequence). The CDR3: CSSSPAQETQYF. As DNA, the CDR3 is TGTTCCAGCAGTCCAGCGCAAGAGACCCAGTACTTC.

This clone was recorded once. In DNA form, the CDR3 reads TGTGCCAGCAGTTTTAACCAGGGGGCGGACACTGAAGCTTTCTTT. It codes for CASSFNQGADTEAFF. The V and J genes are TRBV6-5 and TRBJ1-1, with 8 bases matching TRBD1. After removal of 4 bases from V and 3 bases from J, the junction contained 7 bases not matched to a gene. Germline V gives CDR1 MNHEY, CDR2 SVGAGI. This CDR3 comprises 15 residues.

V usage is TRBV29-1 and J usage is TRBJ2-4; tentative D call: TRBD2 (5 bases). Trimming left V 7 bases short and J 12 bases short, with 16 bases between. CDR1 SQVTM and CDR2 ANQGSEA come from the germline V gene. The CDR3 has 11 residues. The CDR3 region is CSAGESHSQYF. The CDR3 bases are TGCAGCGCCGGGGAATCACACAGTCAGTACTTC.

J is TRBJ2-1 and V is TRBV5-4; 13 nucleotides line up with TRBD2. The CDR3 covers 16 residues. The V gene's germline CDR1 is SGHNT and CDR2 YYREEE (reference sequence). Unmatched junction bases numbered 5, after V lost 3 bases and J lost 5 bases. The CDR3 bases are TGTGCCAGCAGCTCGGGGGGACTAGCGGGGAACAATGAGCAGTTCTTC. It is translated as CASSSGGLAGNNEQFF.

The chain links TRBV5-4 to TRBJ2-7, with 12 bases that match TRBD2. The CDR3 loop spans 13 amino acids. Germline V CDR1 and CDR2: SGHNT, YYREEE (reference sequence). V lost 4 bases and J lost 7; bases outside the gene matches: 3. The CDR3 loop reads CASSTGLAGEQYF. DNA for the CDR3: TGTGCCAGCAGCACCGGACTAGCGGGGGAGCAGTACTTC.

This chain connects TRBV7-3 to TRBJ2-1, with TRBD2 matching over 10 bases. In germline, CDR1 is SGHTA, CDR2 FQGTGA. Trimming cost V 5 bases and J 4 bases; bases outside gene matches: 5. The CDR3 spans 15 residues. DNA for the CDR3: TGTGCCAGCAGCCCAACTAGCGGGACATACAATGAGCAGTTCTTC. Its translation is CASSPTSGTYNEQFF.

The genes are TRBV7-9 and TRBJ2-5; TRBD2 aligns across 10 bases. The CDR3 extends over 15 amino acids. J gave up 0 bases and V 3 bases, and 1 base lay outside the gene matches. The germline V gene has CDR1 SEHNR and CDR2 FQNEAQ (reference sequence). This CDR3 is CASSFLAGDQETQYF. CDR3 in DNA: TGTGCCAGCAGCTTCCTAGCGGGGGACCAAGAGACCCAGTACTTC.

The chain couples TRBV10-3 to TRBJ2-1; 8 bases align to TRBD1. After removal of 6 bases from V and 7 bases from J, the junction contained 8 bases not matched to a gene. CDR1 and CDR2 from the germline V gene are ENHRY and SYGVKD. The CDR3 is 14 amino acids. This chain's CDR3 is CAISGGQEGNEQFF. Here the CDR3 DNA reads TGTGCCATCAGCGGGGGACAGGAGGGTAATGAGCAGTTCTTC.

V gene TRBV7-3 combines with J gene TRBJ2-5; TRBD1 matches at 9 bases. The CDR3 loop spans 16 amino acids. Germline CDR1 reads SGHTA; CDR2 reads FQGTGA. The V gene end was trimmed by 5 bases and the J gene end by 3 bases; junction bases not matched to a gene: 10. CDR3 region: CASSLRQGGVEETQYF. In DNA, the CDR3 is TGTGCCAGCAGCCTTCGACAGGGGGGGGTGGAAGAGACCCAGTACTTC.

J is TRBJ2-5 and V is TRBV15; TRBD2 matches 8 bases. This CDR3 comprises 15 residues. V lost 4 bases and J lost 5; bases outside the gene matches: 9. CDR1 and CDR2 (germline): LNHNV, YYDKDF (reference sequence). The CDR3 bases are TGTGCCACCAGCACCCGGGGGGGGGCAACGGAGACCCAGTACTTC. Residues: CATSTRGGATETQYF.

The chain couples TRBV7-9 to TRBJ2-1; 9 nucleotides align to TRBD2. The V segment lost 2 bases and the J segment 7 bases; nucleotides outside the gene matches: 6. The CDR3 loop spans 15 amino acids. The germline gives CDR1 SEHNR, CDR2 FQNEAQ (reference sequence). The DNA of the CDR3 is TGTGCCAGCAGCTTAACGTCTAGCGGGAAGAATGAGCAGTTCTTC. Protein product: CASSLTSSGKNEQFF.

In DNA form, the CDR3 reads TGCGCCAGCAGCTTGGGACAGGGAAGAGGAAAACTGTTTTTT. Translating gives CASSLGQGRGKLFF. The chain is built from TRBV5-1 and TRBJ1-4, with TRBD1 matching over 7 bases. The CDR3 is 14 amino acids. V lost 0 bases to trimming and J lost 10 bases; unmatched junction nucleotides: 6. The V gene's germline CDR1 is SGHRS and CDR2 YFSETQ.

This sequence joins TRBV13 and TRBJ2-5; 13 nucleotides agree with TRBD2. J gave up 2 bases and V 5 bases, and 14 bases lay outside the gene matches. The CDR3 length is 19 residues. The V gene's germline CDR1 is PRHDT and CDR2 FYEKMQ (reference sequence). CDR3 coding DNA: TGTGCCAGCAGCCCCGTAGACGGACTAGCGGGAGCGGGGCAAGAGACCCAGTACTTC. Its protein is CASSPVDGLAGAGQETQYF.